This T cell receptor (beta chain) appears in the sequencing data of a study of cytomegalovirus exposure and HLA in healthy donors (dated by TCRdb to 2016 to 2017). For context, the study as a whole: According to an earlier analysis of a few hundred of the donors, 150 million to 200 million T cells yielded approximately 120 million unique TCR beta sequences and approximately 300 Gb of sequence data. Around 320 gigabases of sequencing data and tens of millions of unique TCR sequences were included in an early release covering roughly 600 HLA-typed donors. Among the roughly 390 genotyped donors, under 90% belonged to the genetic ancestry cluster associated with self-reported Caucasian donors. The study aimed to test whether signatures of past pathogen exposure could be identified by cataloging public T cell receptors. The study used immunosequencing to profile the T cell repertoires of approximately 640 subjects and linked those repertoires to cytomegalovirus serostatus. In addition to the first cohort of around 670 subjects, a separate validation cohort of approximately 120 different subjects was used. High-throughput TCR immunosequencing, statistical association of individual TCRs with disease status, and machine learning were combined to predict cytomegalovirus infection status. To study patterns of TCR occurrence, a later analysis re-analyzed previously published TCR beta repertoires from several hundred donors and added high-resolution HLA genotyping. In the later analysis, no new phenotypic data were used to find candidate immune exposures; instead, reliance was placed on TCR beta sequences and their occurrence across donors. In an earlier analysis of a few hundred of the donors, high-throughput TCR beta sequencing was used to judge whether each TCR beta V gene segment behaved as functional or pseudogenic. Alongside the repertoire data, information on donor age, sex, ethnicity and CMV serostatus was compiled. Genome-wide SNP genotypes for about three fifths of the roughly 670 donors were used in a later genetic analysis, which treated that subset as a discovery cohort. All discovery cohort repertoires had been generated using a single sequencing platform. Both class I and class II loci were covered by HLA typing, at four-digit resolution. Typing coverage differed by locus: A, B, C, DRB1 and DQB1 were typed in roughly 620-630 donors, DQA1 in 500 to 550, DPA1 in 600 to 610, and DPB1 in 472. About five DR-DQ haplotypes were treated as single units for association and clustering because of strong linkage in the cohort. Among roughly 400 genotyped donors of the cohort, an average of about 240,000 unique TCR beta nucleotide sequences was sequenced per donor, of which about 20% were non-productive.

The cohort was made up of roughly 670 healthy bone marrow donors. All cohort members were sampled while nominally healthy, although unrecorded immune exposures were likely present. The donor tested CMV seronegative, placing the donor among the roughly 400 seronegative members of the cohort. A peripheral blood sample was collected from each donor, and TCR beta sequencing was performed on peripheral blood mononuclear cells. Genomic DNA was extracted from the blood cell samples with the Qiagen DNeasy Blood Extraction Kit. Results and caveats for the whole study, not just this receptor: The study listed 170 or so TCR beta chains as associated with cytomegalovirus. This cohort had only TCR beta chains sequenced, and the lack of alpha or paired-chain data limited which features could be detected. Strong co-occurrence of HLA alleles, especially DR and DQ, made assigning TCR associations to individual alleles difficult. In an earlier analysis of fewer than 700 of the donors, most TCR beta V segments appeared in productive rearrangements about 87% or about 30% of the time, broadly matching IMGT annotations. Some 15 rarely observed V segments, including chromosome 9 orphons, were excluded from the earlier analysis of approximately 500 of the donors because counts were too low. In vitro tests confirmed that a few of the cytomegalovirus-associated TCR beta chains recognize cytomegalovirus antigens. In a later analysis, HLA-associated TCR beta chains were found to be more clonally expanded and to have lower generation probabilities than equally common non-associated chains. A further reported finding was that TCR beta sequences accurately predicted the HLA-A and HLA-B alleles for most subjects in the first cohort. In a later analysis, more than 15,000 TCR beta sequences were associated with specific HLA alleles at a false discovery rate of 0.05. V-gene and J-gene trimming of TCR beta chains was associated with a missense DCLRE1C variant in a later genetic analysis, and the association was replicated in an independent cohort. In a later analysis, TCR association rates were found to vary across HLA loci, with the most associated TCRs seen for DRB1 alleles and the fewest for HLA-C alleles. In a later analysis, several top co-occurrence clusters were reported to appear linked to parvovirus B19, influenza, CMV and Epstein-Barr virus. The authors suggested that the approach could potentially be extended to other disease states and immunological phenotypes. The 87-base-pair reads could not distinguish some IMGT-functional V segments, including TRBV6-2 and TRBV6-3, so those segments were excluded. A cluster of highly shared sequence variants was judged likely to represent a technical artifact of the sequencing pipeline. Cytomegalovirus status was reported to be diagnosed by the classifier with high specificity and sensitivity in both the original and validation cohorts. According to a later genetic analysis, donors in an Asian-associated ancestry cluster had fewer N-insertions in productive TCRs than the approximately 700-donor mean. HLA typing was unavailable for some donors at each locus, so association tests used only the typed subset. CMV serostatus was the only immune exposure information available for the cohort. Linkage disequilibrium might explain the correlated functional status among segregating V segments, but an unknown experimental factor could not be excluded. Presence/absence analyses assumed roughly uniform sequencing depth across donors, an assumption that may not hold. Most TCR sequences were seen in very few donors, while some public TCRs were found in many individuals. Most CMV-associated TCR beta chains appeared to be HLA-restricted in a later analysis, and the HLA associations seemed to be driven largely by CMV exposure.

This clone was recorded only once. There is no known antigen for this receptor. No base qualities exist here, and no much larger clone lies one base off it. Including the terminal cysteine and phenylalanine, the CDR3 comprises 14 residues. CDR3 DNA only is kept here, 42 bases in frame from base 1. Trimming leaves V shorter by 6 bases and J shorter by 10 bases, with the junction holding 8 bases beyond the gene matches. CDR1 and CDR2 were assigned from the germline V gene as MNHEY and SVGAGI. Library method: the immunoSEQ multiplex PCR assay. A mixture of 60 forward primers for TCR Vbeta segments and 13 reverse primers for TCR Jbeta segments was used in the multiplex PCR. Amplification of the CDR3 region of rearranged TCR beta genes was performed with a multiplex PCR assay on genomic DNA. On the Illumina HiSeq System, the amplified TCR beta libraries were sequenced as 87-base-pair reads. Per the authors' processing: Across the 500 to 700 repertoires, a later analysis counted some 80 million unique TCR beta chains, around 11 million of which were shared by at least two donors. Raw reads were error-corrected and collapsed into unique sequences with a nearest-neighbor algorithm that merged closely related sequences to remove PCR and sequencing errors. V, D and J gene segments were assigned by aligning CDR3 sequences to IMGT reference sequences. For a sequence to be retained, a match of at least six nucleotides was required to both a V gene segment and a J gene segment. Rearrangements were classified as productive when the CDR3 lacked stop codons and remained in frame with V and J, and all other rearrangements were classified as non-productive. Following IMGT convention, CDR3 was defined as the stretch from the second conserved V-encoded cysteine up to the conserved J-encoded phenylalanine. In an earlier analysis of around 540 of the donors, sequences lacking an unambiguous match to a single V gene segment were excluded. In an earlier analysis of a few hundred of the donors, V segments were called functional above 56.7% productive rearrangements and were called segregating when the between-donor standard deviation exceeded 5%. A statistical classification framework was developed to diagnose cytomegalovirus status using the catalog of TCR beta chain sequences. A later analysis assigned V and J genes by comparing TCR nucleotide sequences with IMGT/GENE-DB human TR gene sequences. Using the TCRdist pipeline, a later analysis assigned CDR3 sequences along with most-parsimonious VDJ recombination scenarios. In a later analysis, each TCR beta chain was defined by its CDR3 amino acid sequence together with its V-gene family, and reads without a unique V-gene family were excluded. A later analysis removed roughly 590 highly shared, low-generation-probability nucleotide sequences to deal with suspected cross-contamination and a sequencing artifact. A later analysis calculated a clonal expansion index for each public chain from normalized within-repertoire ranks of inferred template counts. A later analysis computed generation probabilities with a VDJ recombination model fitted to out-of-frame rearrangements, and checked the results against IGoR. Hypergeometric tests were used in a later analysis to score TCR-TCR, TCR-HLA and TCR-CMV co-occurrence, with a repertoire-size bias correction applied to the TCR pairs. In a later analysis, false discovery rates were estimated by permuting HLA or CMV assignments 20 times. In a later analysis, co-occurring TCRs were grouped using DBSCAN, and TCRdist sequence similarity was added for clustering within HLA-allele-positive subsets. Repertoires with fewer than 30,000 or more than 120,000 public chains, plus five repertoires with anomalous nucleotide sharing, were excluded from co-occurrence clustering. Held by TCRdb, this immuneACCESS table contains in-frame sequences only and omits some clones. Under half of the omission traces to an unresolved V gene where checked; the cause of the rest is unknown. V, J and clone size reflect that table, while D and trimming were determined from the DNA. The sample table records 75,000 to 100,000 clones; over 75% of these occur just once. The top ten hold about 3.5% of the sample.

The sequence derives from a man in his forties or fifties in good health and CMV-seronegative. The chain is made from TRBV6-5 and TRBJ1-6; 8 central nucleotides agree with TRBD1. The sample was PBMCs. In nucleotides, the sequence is TGTGCCAGCAGCTCATCAGGGGGCGGATCACCCCTCCACTTT. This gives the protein CASSSSGGGSPLHF.